The sequence of this T cell receptor beta chain was determined in a study of blood T cell repertoires in COVID-19. Overall study: The United States, Italy and Spain were the sources of the acute and convalescent COVID-19 samples. The cDNA or gDNA used as material had been derived from T cells, B-cell-depleted T cells, or PBMCs.

Before being deemed recovered, Cohort 3 donors had two negative PCRs, clearance, or symptom resolution. The CDR3 sequence is 18 residues long. Trimming cost V 5 bases and J 1 base; bases outside gene matches: 5. Germline values: CDR1 SGHAT, CDR2 FQNNGV. Assay used: immunoSEQ multiplex PCR; TCRdb lists only in-frame clones, some missing. The sample shows 130,000 or so clones, roughly 80% of them seen only once. The chain has TRBV11-2 and TRBJ2-1; 16 bases agree with TRBD2. The sequenced sample was PBMCs or T cells enriched from blood (not recorded which). The TCR sequence derives from a man aged 25-45 years who had recovered from COVID-19. CDR3 sequence reads: CASSLGLAGGPSYNEQFF. The CDR3 bases are TGTGCCAGCAGCCTGGGACTAGCGGGAGGGCCGTCCTACAATGAGCAGTTCTTC.